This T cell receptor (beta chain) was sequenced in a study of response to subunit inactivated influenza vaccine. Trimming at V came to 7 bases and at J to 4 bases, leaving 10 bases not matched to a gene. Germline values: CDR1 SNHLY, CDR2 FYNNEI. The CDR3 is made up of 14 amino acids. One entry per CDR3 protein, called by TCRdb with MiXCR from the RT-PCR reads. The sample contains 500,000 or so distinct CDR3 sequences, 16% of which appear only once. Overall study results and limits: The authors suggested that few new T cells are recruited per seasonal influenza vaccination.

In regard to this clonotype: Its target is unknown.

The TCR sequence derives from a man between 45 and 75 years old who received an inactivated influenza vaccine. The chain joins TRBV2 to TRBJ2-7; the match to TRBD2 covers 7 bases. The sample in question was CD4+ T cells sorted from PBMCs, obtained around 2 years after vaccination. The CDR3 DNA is TGTGCCAGCAACGGCGCGGGAGACTATTACGAGCAGTACTTC. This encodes CASNGAGDYYEQYF.